These T cell receptor beta chains were read from a single sample in a study of blood T cell repertoires in COVID-19. The data were produced by immunoSEQ multiplex PCR, yet TCRdb's version contains in-frame clones alone and is incomplete. The sample records roughly 200,000 clones, around 83% being singletons. Sequenced: PBMCs or T cells enriched from blood (not recorded which). The origin of the receptors is a man aged 35 to 55 who had recovered from COVID-19. The CDR3 runs from the conserved cysteine through the conserved F or W. The D gene is left open where the match is weak. The size field is filled for only some rows; it gives once, few, many or a size class.

d_gene	v_gene	abundance	j_gene	CDR3aa	CDR3nt
NA	TRBV7-9	NA	TRBJ1-1	CASSLFGGTDTEAFF	TGTGCCAGCAGCTTATTTGGGGGGACGGACACTGAAGCTTTCTTT
TRBD1	TRBV19	NA	TRBJ1-2	CASSVRGRDYGYTF	TGTGCCAGTAGTGTCAGGGGGCGCGACTATGGCTACACCTTC
NA	TRBV7-8	NA	TRBJ1-1	CASSPLSGGLVTEAFF	TGTGCCAGCAGCCCGCTAAGCGGGGGGCTGGTCACTGAAGCTTTCTTT
NA	TRBV9	NA	TRBJ1-3	CASSPDIASGNTIYF	TGTGCCAGCAGCCCGGACATCGCCTCTGGAAACACCATATATTTT
NA	TRBV28	NA	TRBJ1-2	CASGDGYTF	TGTGCCTCGGGGGATGGCTACACCTTC
TRBD1	TRBV2	NA	TRBJ1-5	CASSDRGLGQPQHF	TGTGCCAGCAGTGACAGGGGGTTAGGTCAGCCCCAGCATTTT
NA	TRBV3-1/TRBV3-2	NA	TRBJ2-2	CASSLPGGELFF	TGTGCCAGCAGCCTCCCAGGGGGGGAGCTGTTTTTT
TRBD1	TRBV2	NA	TRBJ1-5	CASRKTGNQPQHF	TGTGCCAGCCGTAAGACAGGGAATCAGCCCCAGCATTTT
TRBD1	TRBV19	NA	TRBJ2-1	CASSITRTGRYNEQFF	TGTGCCAGTAGTATTACTAGGACAGGTCGTTACAATGAGCAGTTCTTC
TRBD1	TRBV6-5	NA	TRBJ2-5	CARYEQGCQETQYF	TGTGCCAGGTACGAACAGGGGTGCCAAGAGACCCAGTACTTC
NA	TRBV6-6	NA	TRBJ2-7	CASSYVVVALSYEQYF	TGTGCCAGCAGTTACGTCGTGGTAGCGTTGTCCTACGAGCAGTACTTC
TRBD2	TRBV28	NA	TRBJ2-5	CASSWRGGRETQYF	TGTGCCAGCAGTTGGCGGGGGGGAAGAGAGACCCAGTACTTC
NA	TRBV11-1	NA	TRBJ2-1	CASSLLGQNPFF	TGTGCCAGCAGCTTATTAGGACAGAACCCGTTCTTC
TRBD2	TRBV24-1	many	TRBJ2-2	CAAGDGNTGELFF	TGTGCCGCGGGGGACGGGAACACCGGGGAGCTGTTTTTT